A single sample gave rise to the 21 T cell receptor beta chains below, sequenced in a study of blood T cells in healthy people across ages. Using a J-beta primer mix together with a sample-barcoded 5' primer, a second PCR was run for about 7 to 12 cycles. TCRdb re-derived calls from the 5' RACE reads in MiXCR, one entry per CDR3 protein. The sample has about a million distinct CDR3 sequences, under 40% seen once. Sequencing was done on a sample of blood. These receptors were collected from a man in his late teens or twenties in good health.

The chain recombines TRBV2 with TRBJ1-6; D gene unclear. V was shortened by 3 bases and J by 5 bases, with 8 bases between the two germline ends. This CDR3 has 14 residues. Germline CDR1 and CDR2: SNHLY and FYNNEI. The CDR3 region is CASSEPQNNSPLHF. The DNA for the CDR3 is TGTGCCAGCAGTGAGCCGCAAAATAATTCACCCCTCCACTTT.

The rearrangement links TRBV12-3 or TRBV12-4 to TRBJ1-2; TRBD1 aligns across 7 bases. CDR3 length equals 11 residues. V trimming: 6 bases; J trimming: 7 bases; junction bases outside the gene matches: 2. Here the CDR3 reads CASRTGLGYTF. In nucleotides, the CDR3 is TGTGCCAGCAGGACAGGGCTTGGCTACACCTTC.

V gene TRBV28 combines with J gene TRBJ2-1; TRBD2 aligns across 9 bases. Germline CDR1 is MDHEN and CDR2 is SYDVKM. V trimming: 6 bases; J trimming: 8 bases; junction bases outside the gene matches: 5. The CDR3 consists of 13 residues. The CDR3 bases are TGTGCCAGCAGGCGGGAGGGCCGTGATGAGCAGTTCTTC. Amino acids: CASRREGRDEQFF.

The V call is TRBV2, the J call TRBJ1-2; D gene unclear. V shed 0 bases and J shed 6 bases, with 11 bases lying between them. The germline CDR1 and CDR2 sequences are SNHLY and FYNNEI. The CDR3 contains 14 residues. The CDR3: CASSEAEASHGYTF. Here the CDR3 DNA reads TGTGCCAGCAGTGAAGCAGAGGCTAGTCATGGCTACACCTTC.

V is TRBV11-3 and J is TRBJ2-1, with 10 bases lining up with TRBD1. The germline CDR1 and CDR2 sequences are SGHNT and YENEEA. V was pared by 0 bases and J by 7 bases, with 12 bases of the junction left unmatched. This CDR3 is built from 18 residues. The CDR3 nucleotides are TGTGCCAGCAGCTTAGATGGGACAGGGGCAACGCGGTCTAATGAGCAGTTCTTC. Amino acids: CASSLDGTGATRSNEQFF.

This clonotype was observed a few times. The chain employs TRBV20-1 and TRBJ1-1; 7 nucleotides align to TRBD1. The CDR3 contains 13 residues. Trimming took 4 bases from V and 1 from J; bases not matched to a gene: 3. Germline V lookup: CDR1 DFQATT, CDR2 SNEGSKA (reference sequence). CDR3 residues: CSATGTENTEAFF. For the CDR3, the DNA is TGCAGTGCTACCGGGACAGAGAACACTGAAGCTTTCTTT.

This clonotype appeared a few times. J is TRBJ2-1 and V is TRBV9; D is perhaps TRBD1 (5 bases). CDR1 is SGDLS and CDR2 is YYNGEE in the germline V gene. The germline V and J ends were trimmed by 5 bases and 10 bases, with 13 bases remaining between them. This CDR3 is built from 12 residues. The CDR3 nucleotides are TGTGCCAGCAGGAGCAGGGTCGGGGAGCAGTTCTTC. Amino acid sequence: CASRSRVGEQFF.

The chain joins TRBV7-2 to TRBJ1-1; the match to TRBD1 covers 7 bases. The CDR3 is made up of 16 amino acids. Germline assignment: CDR1 SGHTA and CDR2 FQGNSA. J lost 4 bases, V lost 1 base, and 9 bases had no gene match. Here the CDR3 DNA reads TGTGCCAGCAGCTTAGGGTCGGGACAGCCCTCCACTGAAGCTTTCTTT. This encodes CASSLGSGQPSTEAFF.

The chain recombines TRBV6-5 with TRBJ2-1; 9 bases agree with TRBD1. J lost 6 bases, V lost 6 bases, and 9 bases had no gene match. The germline V gene has CDR1 MNHEY and CDR2 SVGAGI. The CDR3 length is 15 residues. CDR3 region: CASRTRDRDGNEQFF. In DNA, the CDR3 is TGTGCCAGCAGAACCCGGGACAGGGACGGCAATGAGCAGTTCTTC.

V gene TRBV7-9 combines with J gene TRBJ1-1; 11 bases are a match to TRBD1. The V and J ends lost 5 bases and 11 bases, in that order; junction bases with no gene match: 7. Germline values: CDR1 SEHNR, CDR2 FQNEAQ (reference sequence). The CDR3 loop spans 13 amino acids. This chain's CDR3 is CASSRRDRGMAFF. In nucleotides, the CDR3 is TGTGCCAGCAGCCGACGGGACAGGGGGATGGCTTTCTTT.

The chain is built from TRBV6-5 and TRBJ2-3; 9 bases line up with TRBD2. Germline values: CDR1 MNHEY, CDR2 SVGAGI. This CDR3 is built from 14 residues. The trim removed 6 bases at V and 4 bases at J, leaving 5 bases unmatched. CDR3: CASRTSGRADTQYF. The CDR3 DNA sequence: TGTGCCAGCAGAACTAGCGGGCGGGCAGATACGCAGTATTTT.

This clonotype showed up just a few times. In nucleotides, the CDR3 is TGTGCCAGCAGTGTCGGACATACGAGCTCTGGGGCCAACGTCCTGACTTTC. Its protein product is CASSVGHTSSGANVLTF. The chain couples TRBV2 to TRBJ2-6, with D tentatively TRBD1 (5 bases). Germline V lookup: CDR1 SNHLY, CDR2 FYNNEI. The CDR3 runs to 17 residues. Trimming pared 4 bases from V and 0 bases from J, leaving 13 bases between.

V is TRBV20-1 and J is TRBJ1-1, with 8 bases fitting TRBD1. J was trimmed by 11 bases and V by 2 bases; bases with no gene match: 4. The germline V gene has CDR1 DFQATT and CDR2 SNEGSKA (reference sequence). CDR3 length: 11 amino acids. The CDR3 coding sequence is TGCAGTGCTAGACCGACAGGGGAGGCTTTCTTT. As protein: CSARPTGEAFF.

This clonotype was seen at least ten times. The CDR3: CASSYVTEGETNYGYTF. CDR3 nucleotide sequence: TGTGCCAGCAGTTACGTGACAGAGGGGGAAACTAACTATGGCTACACCTTC. The V and J genes are TRBV6-6 and TRBJ1-2; the D gene is possibly TRBD1 (6 bases). V was trimmed by 2 bases and J by 0 bases, leaving 16 bases between them. CDR3 length: 17 residues. Germline CDR1 is MNHNY and CDR2 is SVGAGI (reference sequence).

V usage is TRBV11-2 and J usage is TRBJ2-2, with D perhaps matching TRBD1 (7 bases). CDR3 length: 14 amino acids. The V gene lost 5 bases and the J gene lost 4 bases, with 11 bases spanning the gap. Germline CDR1 SGHAT, CDR2 FQNNGV. Here the CDR3 reads CASSPGGSTGELFF. The DNA of the CDR3 is TGTGCCAGCAGCCCAGGGGGGAGCACCGGGGAGCTGTTTTTT.

This clonotype was counted a few times. J is TRBJ1-1 and V is TRBV29-1, with D perhaps matching TRBD1 (6 bases). Trimming took 7 bases from V and 6 from J, leaving 12 bases between them. Germline CDR1 and CDR2: SQVTM and ANQGSEA. The CDR3 extends over 11 amino acids. CDR3 sequence (DNA): TGCAGCGGGAGGGGGGAGGCTGAAGCTTTCTTT. Translated: CSGRGEAEAFF.

The rearrangement joins TRBV2 to TRBJ2-5, with TRBD1 identical over 9 bases. The CDR3 is 15 amino acids. Germline lookup yields CDR1 SNHLY and CDR2 FYNNEI. V dropped 4 bases and J dropped 11; count of bases not matched to a gene: 14. CDR3 coding DNA: TGTGCCAGCAGTGGGGGACAGGGCGTCGATTTCAATCAGTACTTC. The encoded protein is CASSGGQGVDFNQYF.

A note on this clonotype: This may arise from a read error, as a much more abundant clone is one base away. The rearrangement links TRBV2 to TRBJ1-2; a possible D gene is TRBD1 (5 bases). The ends were cut back, 4 bases at V and 5 bases at J, with 17 bases in the middle. This CDR3 region has 15 residues. The germline V gene has CDR1 SNHLY and CDR2 FYNNEI. The CDR3 nucleotides are TGTGCCAGCAGTGCTCGGGGCCGCGGGGAATATGGCTACACCTTC. Its protein is CASSARGRGEYGYTF.

A few counts support this clonotype. The chain is built from TRBV29-1 and TRBJ2-3; TRBD2 agrees at 7 bases. Trimming cost V 8 bases and J 2 bases; bases outside gene matches: 7. CDR1 is SQVTM and CDR2 is ANQGSEA in the germline V gene. This CDR3 is built from 13 residues. The CDR3 protein is CSPPAGVTDTQYF. As DNA, the CDR3 is TGCAGCCCACCGGCGGGAGTCACAGATACGCAGTATTTT.

The chain has TRBV7-9 and TRBJ1-4; D gene unclear. This CDR3 has 16 amino acids. V was trimmed by 4 bases and J by 3 bases, leaving 15 bases between them. The V gene's germline CDR1 is SEHNR and CDR2 FQNEAQ (reference sequence). The CDR3 spells CASSSRLLGPNEKLFF. Here the CDR3 DNA reads TGTGCCAGCAGCTCCCGACTCTTGGGTCCTAATGAAAAACTGTTTTTT.

The V call is TRBV10-3, the J call TRBJ2-5; 7 bases match TRBD2. V was pared by 0 bases and J by 11 bases, with 18 bases of the junction left unmatched. This CDR3 contains 17 residues. The germline CDR1 and CDR2 sequences are ENHRY and SYGVKD. CDR3 sequence (DNA): TGTGCCATCAGTGAGTCTAGGGGAGGGGACTCCTACAATGAGCAGTACTTC. Translation: CAISESRGGDSYNEQYF.